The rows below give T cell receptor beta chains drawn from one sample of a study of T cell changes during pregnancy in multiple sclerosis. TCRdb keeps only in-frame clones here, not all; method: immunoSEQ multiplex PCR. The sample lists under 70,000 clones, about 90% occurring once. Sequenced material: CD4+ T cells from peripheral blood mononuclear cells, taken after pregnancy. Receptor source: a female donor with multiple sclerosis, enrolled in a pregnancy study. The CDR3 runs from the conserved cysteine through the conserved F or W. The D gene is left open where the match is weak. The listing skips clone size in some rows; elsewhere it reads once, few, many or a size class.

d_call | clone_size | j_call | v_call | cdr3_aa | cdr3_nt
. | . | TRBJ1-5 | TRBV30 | CAWSGVRANQPQHF | TGTGCCTGGAGTGGGGTCAGGGCAAATCAGCCCCAGCATTTT
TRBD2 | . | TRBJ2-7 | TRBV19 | CASSISGGPYEQYF | TGTGCCAGTAGTATATCGGGGGGACCCTACGAGCAGTACTTC
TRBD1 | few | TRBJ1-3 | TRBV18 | CASSPNGQGEGNTIYF | TGTGCCAGCTCACCAAATGGACAGGGTGAGGGGAACACCATATATTTT
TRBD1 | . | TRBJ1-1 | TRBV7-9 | CASSTKPGQGAFAEAFF | TGTGCCAGCAGCACAAAACCGGGACAGGGGGCGTTCGCTGAAGCTTTCTTT
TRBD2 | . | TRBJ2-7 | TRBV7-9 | CASSLAGGASYEQYF | TGTGCCAGCAGCTTAGCCGGGGGGGCCAGCTACGAGCAGTACTTC
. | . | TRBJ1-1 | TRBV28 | CASSPGGANTEAFF | TGTGCCAGCAGCCCGGGGGGCGCGAACACTGAAGCTTTCTTT
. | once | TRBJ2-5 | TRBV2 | CASSDPRETQYF | TGTGCCAGCAGTGATCCCCGGGAGACCCAGTACTTC
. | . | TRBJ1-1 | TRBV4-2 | CASSQQQGLNTEAFF | TGTGCCAGCAGCCAACAACAGGGACTAAACACTGAAGCTTTCTTT
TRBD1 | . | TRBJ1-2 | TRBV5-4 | CASSFAWQGGDGYTF | TGTGCCAGCAGCTTCGCCTGGCAAGGGGGCGATGGCTACACCTTC
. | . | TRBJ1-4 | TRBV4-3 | CASSQGLRGEKLFF | TGCGCCAGCAGCCAAGGCCTCAGGGGTGAAAAACTGTTTTTT
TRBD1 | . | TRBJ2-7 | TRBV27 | CASSKRRDRSGEQYF | TGTGCCAGCAGTAAGCGAAGGGACAGATCAGGAGAGCAGTACTTC
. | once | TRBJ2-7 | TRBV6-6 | CASTPPGVGSYEQYF | TGTGCCAGCACACCCCCCGGGGTCGGGTCCTACGAGCAGTACTTC
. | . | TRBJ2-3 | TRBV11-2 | CASGDTFGGTDTQYF | TGTGCCAGCGGGGACACGTTCGGGGGCACAGATACGCAGTATTTT
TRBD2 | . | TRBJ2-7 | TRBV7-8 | CASSSRAGISYEQYF | TGTGCCAGCAGCTCTAGAGCGGGGATCTCCTACGAGCAGTACTTC
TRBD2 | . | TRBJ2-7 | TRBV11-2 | CASRKAGAYYEQYF | TGTGCCAGCAGGAAAGCGGGGGCCTACTACGAGCAGTACTTC
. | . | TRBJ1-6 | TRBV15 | CATSRDLTGFNSPLHF | TGTGCCACCAGCAGAGATCTTACGGGATTTAATTCACCCCTCCACTTT
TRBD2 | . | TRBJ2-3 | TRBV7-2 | CASSPRASGYTDTQYF | TGTGCCAGCAGTCCAAGAGCTAGCGGATACACAGATACGCAGTATTTT
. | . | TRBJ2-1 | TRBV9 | CASSGGTSYNEQFF | TGTGCCAGCAGCGGCGGGACTTCCTACAATGAGCAGTTCTTC
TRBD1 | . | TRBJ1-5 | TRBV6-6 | CASSLTGSRNQPQHF | TGTGCCAGCAGTTTGACAGGGTCCCGCAATCAGCCCCAGCATTTT
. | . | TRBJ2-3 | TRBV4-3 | CASNAGGSADTQYF | TGCGCCAGCAACGCCGGCGGCTCCGCAGATACGCAGTATTTT
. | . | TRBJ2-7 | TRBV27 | CASSFYGQGVEQYF | TGTGCCAGCAGTTTCTATGGGCAGGGTGTCGAGCAGTACTTC
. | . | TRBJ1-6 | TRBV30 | CAWSVGISPLHF | TGTGCCTGGAGTGTCGGGATTTCACCCCTCCACTTT
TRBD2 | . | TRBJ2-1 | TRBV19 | CASSIWASGSYNEQFF | TGTGCCAGTAGTATATGGGCTAGCGGGTCTTACAATGAGCAGTTCTTC
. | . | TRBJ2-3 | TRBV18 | CASSPPSTDTQYF | TGTGCCAGCTCACCACCGTCAACAGATACGCAGTATTTT
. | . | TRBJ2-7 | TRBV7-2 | CASSQPPRVYEQYF | TGTGCCAGCAGCCAACCCCCCAGGGTCTACGAGCAGTACTTC
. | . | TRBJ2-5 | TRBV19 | CASRRRAGRTQETQYF | TGTGCCAGTAGGAGGAGGGCCGGACGCACCCAAGAGACCCAGTACTTC
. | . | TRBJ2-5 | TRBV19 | CASSIAWDFPLQETQYF | TGTGCCAGTAGTATAGCCTGGGACTTCCCCCTACAAGAGACCCAGTACTTC
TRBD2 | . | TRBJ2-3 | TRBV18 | CASSPGGGADTQYF | TGTGCCAGCTCACCAGGCGGGGGGGCAGATACGCAGTATTTT
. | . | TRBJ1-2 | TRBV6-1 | CASSEATTAYGYTF | TGTGCCAGCAGTGAAGCTACAACAGCCTATGGCTACACCTTC
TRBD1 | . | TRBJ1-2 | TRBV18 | CASSPPRQGNYGYTF | TGTGCCAGCTCACCACCGAGACAGGGGAACTATGGCTACACCTTC
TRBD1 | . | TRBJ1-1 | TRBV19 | CASKRRQGAQGPNTEAFF | TGTGCCAGTAAACGGAGGCAGGGGGCGCAGGGACCGAACACTGAAGCTTTCTTT
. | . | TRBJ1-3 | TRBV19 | CAVRSGLTSGNTIYF | TGTGCTGTTAGATCGGGTTTGACCTCTGGAAACACCATATATTTT
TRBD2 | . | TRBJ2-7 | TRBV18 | CASSASGLAGNEQYF | TGTGCCAGCTCAGCCTCGGGACTAGCGGGGAACGAGCAGTACTTC
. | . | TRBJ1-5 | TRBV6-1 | CASEVQSNQPQHF | TGTGCCAGCGAAGTACAGAGCAATCAGCCCCAGCATTTT
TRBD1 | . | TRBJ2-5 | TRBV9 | CASSVSTGDGTQYF | TGTGCCAGCAGCGTATCGACAGGGGACGGGACCCAGTACTTC
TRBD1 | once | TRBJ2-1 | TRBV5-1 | CASSSGQGALHYNEQFF | TGCGCCAGCAGCTCTGGACAGGGGGCTCTACACTACAATGAGCAGTTCTTC
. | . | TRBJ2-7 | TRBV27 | CASSLLGRPYEQYF | TGTGCCAGCAGTTTATTGGGCAGGCCCTACGAGCAGTACTTC
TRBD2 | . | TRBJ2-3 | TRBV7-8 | CASSSLAGGSTDTQYF | TGTGCCAGCAGCTCTCTAGCGGGGGGGAGCACAGATACGCAGTATTTT
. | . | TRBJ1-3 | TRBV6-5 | CASSYSRGNVGNTIYF | TGTGCCAGCAGTTACTCGCGGGGGAATGTCGGAAACACCATATATTTT
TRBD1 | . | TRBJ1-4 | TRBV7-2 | CASSLAVGGGEKLFF | TGTGCCAGCAGCTTAGCAGTAGGGGGCGGTGAAAAACTGTTTTTT
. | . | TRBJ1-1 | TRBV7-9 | CASSEGPGGANTEAFF | TGTGCCAGCAGCGAGGGACCCGGAGGGGCGAACACTGAAGCTTTCTTT
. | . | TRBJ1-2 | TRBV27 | CASSLSIRATGGGYTF | TGTGCCAGCAGTTTAAGTATCCGGGCCACGGGGGGTGGCTACACCTTC
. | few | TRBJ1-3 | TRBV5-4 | CASSPRRGGSGNTIYF | TGTGCCAGCAGCCCGCGAAGAGGGGGCTCTGGAAACACCATATATTTT
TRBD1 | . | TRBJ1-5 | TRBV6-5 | CASSYTRGTNQPQHF | TGTGCCAGCAGCTATACCAGGGGGACAAATCAGCCCCAGCATTTT
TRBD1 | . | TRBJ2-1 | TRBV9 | CASSPTLRGSNNEQFF | TGTGCCAGCAGCCCCACACTCAGGGGGTCAAACAATGAGCAGTTCTTC
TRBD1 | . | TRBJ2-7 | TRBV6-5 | CASSQRQGTGRQYF | TGTGCCAGCAGTCAGAGACAGGGTACGGGAAGGCAGTACTTC
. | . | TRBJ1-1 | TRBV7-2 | CASTRAAGTEAFF | TGTGCCAGCACCCGCGCCGCAGGCACTGAAGCTTTCTTT
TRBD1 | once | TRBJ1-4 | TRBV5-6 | CASSLDGTGGEKLFF | TGTGCCAGCAGCTTGGATGGGACAGGGGGTGAAAAACTGTTTTTT
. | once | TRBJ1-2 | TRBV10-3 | CAISDLQANYGYTF | TGTGCCATCAGTGATCTACAGGCTAACTATGGCTACACCTTC
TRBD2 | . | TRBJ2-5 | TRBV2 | CASSSAGTMGQETQYF | TGTGCCAGCAGTTCAGCCGGGACTATGGGGCAAGAGACCCAGTACTTC
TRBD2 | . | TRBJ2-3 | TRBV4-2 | CASSQELAGYGLTDTQYF | TGTGCCAGCAGCCAAGAGCTAGCGGGGTATGGTCTTACAGATACGCAGTATTTT
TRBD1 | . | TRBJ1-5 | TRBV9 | CASSPGTGLNQPQHF | TGTGCCAGCAGCCCCGGGACAGGACTCAATCAGCCCCAGCATTTT